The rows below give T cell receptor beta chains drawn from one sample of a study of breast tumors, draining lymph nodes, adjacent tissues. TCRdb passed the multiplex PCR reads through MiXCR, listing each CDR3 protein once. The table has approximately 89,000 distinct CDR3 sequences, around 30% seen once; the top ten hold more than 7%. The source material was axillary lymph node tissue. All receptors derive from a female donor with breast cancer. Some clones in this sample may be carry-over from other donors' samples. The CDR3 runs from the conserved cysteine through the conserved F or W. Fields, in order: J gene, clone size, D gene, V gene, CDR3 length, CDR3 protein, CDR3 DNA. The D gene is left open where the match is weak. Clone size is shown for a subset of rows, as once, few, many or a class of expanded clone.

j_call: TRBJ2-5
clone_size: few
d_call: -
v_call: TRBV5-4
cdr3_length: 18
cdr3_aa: CASSLGVSGQPSGETQYF
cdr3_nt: TGTGCCAGCAGCTTGGGTGTTTCAGGACAGCCTTCCGGGGAGACCCAGTACTTC

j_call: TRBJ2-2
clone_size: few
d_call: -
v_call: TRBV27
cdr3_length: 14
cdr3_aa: CASRYGGGTGELFF
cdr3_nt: TGTGCCAGCAGATATGGGGGCGGCACCGGGGAGCTGTTTTTT

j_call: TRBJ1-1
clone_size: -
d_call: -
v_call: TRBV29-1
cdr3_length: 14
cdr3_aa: CSARLSGANTEAFF
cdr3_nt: TGCAGCGCCCGTTTGTCAGGGGCGAACACTGAAGCTTTCTTT

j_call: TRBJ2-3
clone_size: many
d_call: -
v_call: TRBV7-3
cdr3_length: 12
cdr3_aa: CASSSTSDTQYF
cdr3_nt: TGTGCCAGCAGCTCCACCTCCGATACGCAGTATTTT

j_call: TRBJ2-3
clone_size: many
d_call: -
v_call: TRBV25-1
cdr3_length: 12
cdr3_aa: CASRAAQDTQYF
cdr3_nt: TGTGCCAGCAGGGCAGCCCAAGATACGCAGTATTTT

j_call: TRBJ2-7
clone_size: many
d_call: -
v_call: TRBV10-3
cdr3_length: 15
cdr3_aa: CAISIQPPDQVEQYF
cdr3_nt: TGTGCCATCAGCATTCAACCCCCGGATCAAGTCGAGCAGTACTTC

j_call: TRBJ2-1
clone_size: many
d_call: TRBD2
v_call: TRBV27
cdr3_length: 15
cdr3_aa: CASRALAEIYNEQFF
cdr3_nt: TGTGCCAGCAGGGCACTAGCGGAGATCTACAATGAGCAGTTCTTC

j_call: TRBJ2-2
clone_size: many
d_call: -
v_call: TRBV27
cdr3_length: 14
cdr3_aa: CASSLVGGAGELFF
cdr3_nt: TGTGCCAGCAGTTTAGTAGGGGGAGCCGGGGAGCTGTTTTTT

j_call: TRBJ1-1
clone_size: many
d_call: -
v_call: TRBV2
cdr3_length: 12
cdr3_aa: CASNSSPRKAFF
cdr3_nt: TGTGCCAGCAATTCGAGCCCCAGGAAAGCTTTCTTT

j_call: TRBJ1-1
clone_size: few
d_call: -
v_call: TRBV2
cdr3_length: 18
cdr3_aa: CASSESLSTFLMNTEAFF
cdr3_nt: TGTGCCAGCAGTGAGTCTCTTTCGACCTTCCTCATGAACACTGAAGCTTTCTTT

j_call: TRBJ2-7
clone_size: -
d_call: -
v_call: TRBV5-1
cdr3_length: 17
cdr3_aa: CASNQVATRMSPYEQYF
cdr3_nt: TGTGCCAGCAACCAAGTCGCCACAAGAATGTCCCCCTACGAGCAGTACTTC

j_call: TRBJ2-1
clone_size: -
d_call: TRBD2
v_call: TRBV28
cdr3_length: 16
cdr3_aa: CASSLQLAGVGNEQFF
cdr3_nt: TGTGCCAGCAGTTTACAACTAGCGGGAGTTGGCAATGAGCAGTTCTTC

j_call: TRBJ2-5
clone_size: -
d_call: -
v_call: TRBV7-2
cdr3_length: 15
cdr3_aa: CASSHGLGGGETQYF
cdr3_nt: TGTGCCAGCAGTCACGGACTAGGGGGAGGAGAGACCCAGTACTTC

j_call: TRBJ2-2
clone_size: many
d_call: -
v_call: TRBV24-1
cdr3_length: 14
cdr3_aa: CATSDLLGTGELFF
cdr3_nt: TGTGCCACCAGTGATTTGCTCGGGACCGGGGAGCTGTTTTTT

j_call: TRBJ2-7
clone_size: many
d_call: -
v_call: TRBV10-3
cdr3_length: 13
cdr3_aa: CAGRDASSYEQYF
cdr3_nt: TGTGCCGGTCGGGACGCGAGCTCCTACGAGCAGTACTTC

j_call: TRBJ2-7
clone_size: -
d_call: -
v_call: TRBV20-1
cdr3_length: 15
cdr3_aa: CSATGRGVSSYEQYF
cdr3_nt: TGCAGTGCCACGGGTCGGGGTGTCAGCTCCTACGAGCAGTACTTC

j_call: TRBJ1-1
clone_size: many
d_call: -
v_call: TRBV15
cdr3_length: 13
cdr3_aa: CATSRPGGSRAFF
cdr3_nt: TGTGCCACCAGCAGACCTGGTGGCAGTCGAGCTTTCTTT

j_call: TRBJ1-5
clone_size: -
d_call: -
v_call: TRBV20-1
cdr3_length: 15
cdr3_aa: CSASSGRGGDQPQHF
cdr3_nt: TGCAGTGCTAGTTCCGGACGGGGGGGCGATCAGCCCCAGCATTTT

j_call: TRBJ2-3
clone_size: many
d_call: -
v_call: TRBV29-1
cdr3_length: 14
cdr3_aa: CSVLRAAADGTQYF
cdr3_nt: TGCAGCGTTCTTAGGGCTGCCGCAGATGGTACGCAGTATTTT

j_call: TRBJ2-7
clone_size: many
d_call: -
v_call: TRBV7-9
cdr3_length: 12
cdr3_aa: CASSLNGNEQYF
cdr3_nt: TGTGCCAGCAGCTTAAACGGAAACGAGCAGTACTTC

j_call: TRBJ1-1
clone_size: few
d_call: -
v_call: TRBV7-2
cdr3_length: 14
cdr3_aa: CASMTGAGNTEAFF
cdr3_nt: TGTGCCAGCATGACGGGGGCGGGGAACACTGAAGCTTTCTTT

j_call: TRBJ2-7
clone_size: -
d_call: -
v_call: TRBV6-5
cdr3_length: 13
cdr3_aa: CASSHRRSYEQYF
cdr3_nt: TGTGCCAGCAGTCACCGCAGGTCCTACGAGCAGTACTTC